Detailed here is one T cell receptor (beta chain). The table lists this clone with a few counts. What this receptor recognizes is not known. The input lacks base qualities; no much larger clone sits a single base away. The cohort comprised under 700 healthy bone marrow donors. Cohort members were all nominally healthy when sampled, although unrecorded immune exposures were likely present. The donor tested CMV seronegative and was one of the 352 seronegative cohort members. Every donor gave a peripheral blood sample, and the peripheral blood mononuclear cells from that sample were used for TCR beta sequencing. Genomic DNA was extracted from the blood cell samples with the Qiagen DNeasy Blood Extraction Kit. This sample was included in a study of cytomegalovirus exposure and HLA in healthy donors (dated by TCRdb to 2015 to 2018). Looking at the study overall: In an earlier analysis of around 540 of the donors, less than 350 Gb of sequence data and 95 million to 130 million unique TCR beta sequences from about 179 million T cells were reported. Every repertoire in the discovery cohort had been generated on one and the same sequencing platform. The genetic ancestry cluster associated with self-reported Caucasian donors included roughly 84% of the roughly 400 genotyped donors. Across 398 genotyped donors of the cohort, an average of about 200,000 unique TCR beta nucleotide sequences per donor were sequenced, and 15% to 20% of those sequences were non-productive. In an earlier analysis of about 590 of the donors, high-throughput TCR beta sequencing was used to judge whether each TCR beta V gene segment behaved as functional or pseudogenic. The study combined high-throughput TCR immunosequencing, statistical association of individual TCRs with disease status, and machine learning to predict cytomegalovirus infection status. To study patterns of TCR occurrence, a later analysis re-analyzed previously published TCR beta repertoires from several hundred donors and added high-resolution HLA genotyping. Typing coverage varied by locus: roughly 629-640 donors for A, B, C, DRB1 and DQB1; more than 500 for DQA1; nearly 610 for DPA1; 400 to 480 for DPB1. The study used immunosequencing to profile the T cell repertoires of some 600 subjects and linked those repertoires to cytomegalovirus serostatus. A handful of DR-DQ haplotypes were handled as single units for association and clustering because linkage in the cohort was strong. Besides the first cohort of some 670 subjects, a separate validation cohort made up of roughly 120 different subjects was used. Around 330 gigabases of sequencing data and tens of millions of unique TCR sequences made up an early release that covered 500 to 650 HLA-typed donors. Both class I and class II loci were covered by HLA typing, at four-digit resolution. Donor age, sex, ethnicity and CMV serostatus were compiled alongside the repertoire data. The later analysis used no new phenotypic data to find candidate immune exposures, relying instead on TCR beta sequences and their occurrence across donors. A later genetic analysis took genome-wide SNP genotypes for 398 of the 666 donors and used that subset as a discovery cohort. The study aimed to test whether signatures of past pathogen exposure could be identified by cataloging public T cell receptors.

The library was obtained by the immunoSEQ multiplex PCR assay. For the multiplex PCR, a mixture combining 60 forward primers for TCR Vbeta segments and 13 reverse primers for TCR Jbeta segments was used. The CDR3 region of rearranged TCR beta genes was amplified from genomic DNA by a multiplex PCR assay. The amplified TCR beta libraries were sequenced on the Illumina HiSeq System as 87-base-pair reads. The study's own analysis went as follows. A later analysis counted some 74 million unique TCR beta chains across the 600 to 850 repertoires, and roughly 11 million of these chains were shared by at least two donors. A nearest-neighbor algorithm error-corrected the raw reads and collapsed the reads into unique sequences, merging closely related sequences to remove PCR and sequencing errors. Alignment of CDR3 sequences to IMGT reference sequences was used to assign V, D and J gene segments. For a sequence to be retained, a match of at least six nucleotides to both a V gene segment and a J gene segment was required. A rearrangement counted as productive if the CDR3 had no stop codons and remained in frame with V and J, and every other rearrangement counted as non-productive. Following IMGT convention, CDR3 was defined as the stretch from the second conserved V-encoded cysteine up to the conserved J-encoded phenylalanine. Sequences without an unambiguous match to a single V gene segment were excluded from the earlier analysis of about 600 of the donors. An earlier analysis of 587 of the donors classified V segments as functional when productive rearrangements were above 56.7% and as segregating when the standard deviation between donors was above 5%. A statistical classification framework was built to diagnose cytomegalovirus status from the catalog of TCR beta chain sequences. V and J gene assignment, in a later analysis, came from comparing TCR nucleotide sequences with IMGT/GENE-DB human TR gene sequences. The TCRdist pipeline was used in a later analysis to assign CDR3 sequences and most-parsimonious VDJ recombination scenarios. In a later analysis, each TCR beta chain was defined by its CDR3 amino acid sequence together with its V-gene family, and reads without a unique V-gene family were excluded. A later analysis removed roughly 590 highly shared, low-generation-probability nucleotide sequences to deal with suspected cross-contamination and a sequencing artifact. A later analysis calculated a clonal expansion index for each public chain from normalized within-repertoire ranks of inferred template counts. In a later analysis, generation probabilities were computed using a VDJ recombination model fitted to out-of-frame rearrangements, and the results were checked against IGoR. In a later analysis, hypergeometric tests were used to score TCR-TCR, TCR-HLA and TCR-CMV co-occurrence, with a repertoire-size bias correction applied to TCR pairs. A later analysis estimated false discovery rates by permuting HLA or CMV assignments 20 times. In a later analysis, co-occurring TCRs were grouped using DBSCAN, and TCRdist sequence similarity was added for clustering within HLA-allele-positive subsets. Repertoires with fewer than 30,000 or more than 120,000 public chains, plus five repertoires with anomalous nucleotide sharing, were excluded from co-occurrence clustering. The source is immuneACCESS, and TCRdb retained only in-frame sequences with V and J called. Part of the clones is not carried over; for the studies checked, unresolved V genes explain less than half of this, and the remainder is unexplained. That table gives V, J and clone size, and the DNA gave D and trimming. The sample table holds about 200,000 clones, of which over 70% were seen once. The leading ten clones occupy 1% to 1.5% of the sample.

The CDR3 holds 15 amino acids from the cysteine to the phenylalanine. Only the CDR3 region is kept as DNA, spanning 45 bases read in frame from base 1. CDR1 SNHLY and CDR2 FYNNEI are derived from the germline V gene. V is trimmed back by 4 bases and J by 7 bases, and the junction contains 9 bases that no gene match accounts for. Results and caveats for the whole study, not just this receptor: According to a later analysis, parvovirus B19, influenza, CMV and Epstein-Barr virus appeared linked to several top co-occurrence clusters. Seventeen rarely observed V segments, including chromosome 9 orphons, were excluded from the earlier analysis of several hundred of the donors because counts were too low. Some IMGT-functional V segments, including TRBV6-2 and TRBV6-3, could not be distinguished by the 87-base-pair reads and were therefore excluded. According to the authors, the approach could potentially be generalized to other disease states and immunological phenotypes. CMV serostatus was the only immune exposure information available for the cohort. Most TCR sequences were seen in very few donors, while some public TCRs were found in many individuals. Broadly in line with IMGT annotations, most TCR beta V segments showed up in productive rearrangements about 87% or about 30% of the time in an earlier analysis of several hundred of the donors. A total of about 150 TCR beta chains were listed by the study as associated with cytomegalovirus. In a later analysis, 15,000 to 20,000 TCR beta sequences were associated with specific HLA alleles at a false discovery rate of 0.05. An association between a missense DCLRE1C variant and V-gene and J-gene trimming of TCR beta chains was found in a later genetic analysis and replicated in an independent cohort. The presence/absence analyses assumed that sequencing depth was roughly uniform across donors, and that assumption may not be true. According to a later analysis, TCR association rates differed among HLA loci, with DRB1 alleles showing the most associated TCRs and HLA-C alleles showing the fewest. HLA typing was unavailable for some donors at each locus, so association tests used only the typed subset. A few of the identified cytomegalovirus-associated TCR beta chains were confirmed in vitro to be specific for cytomegalovirus antigens. In this cohort, only TCR beta chains were sequenced, and detectable features were limited by the absence of alpha or paired-chain data. Correlated functional status among segregating V segments might be attributable to linkage disequilibrium, but an unknown experimental factor could not be ruled out. When HLA alleles, especially DR and DQ, strongly co-occurred, attributing TCR associations to individual alleles was difficult. A later analysis found that HLA-associated TCR beta chains were more clonally expanded and had lower generation probabilities than equally common non-associated chains. In both the original and validation cohorts, the classifier was reported to diagnose cytomegalovirus status with high specificity and sensitivity. A later genetic analysis reported fewer N-insertions in productive TCRs among donors in an Asian-associated ancestry cluster than the roughly 620-donor mean. A further reported finding was that TCR beta sequences accurately predicted the HLA-A and HLA-B alleles for most subjects in the first cohort. A cluster of highly shared sequence variants was judged likely to be a technical artifact of the sequencing pipeline. A later analysis found that most CMV-associated TCR beta chains appeared HLA-restricted, with HLA associations seemingly driven largely by CMV exposure.

This receptor was taken from a man aged 30-40 years in good health and CMV-seronegative. The chain joins TRBV2 to TRBJ1-5, with 8 middle bases fitting TRBD1. Input material: PBMCs. The nucleotide sequence reads as follows: TGTGCCAGCAGTGGACGGACAGGGAGAGGGCAGCCCCAGCATTTT. The encoded protein is CASSGRTGRGQPQHF.